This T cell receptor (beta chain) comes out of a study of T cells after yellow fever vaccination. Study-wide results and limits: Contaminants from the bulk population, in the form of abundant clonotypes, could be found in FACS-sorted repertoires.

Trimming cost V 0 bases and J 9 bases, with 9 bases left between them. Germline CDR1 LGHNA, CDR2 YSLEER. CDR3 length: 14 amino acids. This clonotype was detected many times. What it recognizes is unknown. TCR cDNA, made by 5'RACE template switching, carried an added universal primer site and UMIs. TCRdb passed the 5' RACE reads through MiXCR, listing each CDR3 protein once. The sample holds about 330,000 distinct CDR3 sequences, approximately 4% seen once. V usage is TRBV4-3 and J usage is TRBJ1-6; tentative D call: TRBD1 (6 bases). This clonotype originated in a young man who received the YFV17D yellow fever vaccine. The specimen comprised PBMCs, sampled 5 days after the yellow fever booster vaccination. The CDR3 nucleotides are TGCGCCAGCAGCCAAGAGACAGGACGTTCACCCCTCCACTTT. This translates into CASSQETGRSPLHF.